Below are 32 T cell receptor beta chains sequenced from a single sample in a study of blood T cell repertoires in COVID-19 (dated by TCRdb to between 2020 and 2021). The library was generated by the immunoSEQ multiplex PCR assay. TCRdb obtained this table from immuneACCESS and retained in-frame rearrangements with V and J assigned. These tables miss some clones; where compared with another copy, unresolved V genes account for less than half of the shortfall, and the remainder is unexplained. This sample lists a few hundred thousand clones; around 80% were detected once. The ten biggest clones cover approximately 4% of the sample. Sequenced material: PBMCs or T cells enriched from blood (not recorded which). These receptor sequences come from a man under 40 with acute COVID-19.

This sequence joins TRBV5-4 and TRBJ2-3; D is unclear. The CDR3 runs to 14 residues. Trimming shortened V by 2 bases and J by 5 bases, and 12 bases separated the two germline ends. The germline V gene has CDR1 SGHNT and CDR2 YYREEE (reference sequence). The CDR3 DNA sequence: TGTGCCAGCAGCTTCGGGTCCTCAATAGATACGCAGTATTTT. Protein sequence: CASSFGSSIDTQYF.

This chain joins TRBV7-6 and TRBJ2-3, with a tentative D call TRBD2 (5 bases). This CDR3 is 15 amino acids long. The germline V and J ends were trimmed by 1 base and 9 bases, with 17 bases remaining between them. The germline V gene has CDR1 SGHVS and CDR2 FNYEAQ. The CDR3 nucleotides read TGTGCCAGCAGCTTAGGGGTAGCGAGGTCGGAGACGCAGTATTTT. Its translation: CASSLGVARSETQYF.

This clone was picked up one time. V is TRBV20-1 and J is TRBJ2-2; 7 positions match TRBD1. Germline V CDR1 and CDR2: DFQATT, SNEGSKA (reference sequence). V was pared by 5 bases and J by 10 bases, with 4 bases of the junction left unmatched. The CDR3 has 11 residues. For the CDR3, the DNA is TGCAGTGCTTCCAGGGGGACGGAGCTGTTTTTT. Translation gives CSASRGTELFF.

V gene TRBV28 combines with J gene TRBJ1-1, with a tentative D call TRBD1 (5 bases). V was cut by 0 bases and J by 0 bases, with 8 bases left in between. The germline V gene encodes CDR1 MDHEN and CDR2 SYDVKM. This CDR3 is built from 15 residues. The CDR3 spells CASSLWRRVNTEAFF. Written as DNA, the CDR3 is TGTGCCAGCAGTTTATGGCGCAGGGTGAACACTGAAGCTTTCTTT.

The chain combines TRBV18 with TRBJ1-1, with D hard to call. Germline V CDR1 and CDR2: KGHSH, LQKENI. The CDR3 length is 14 residues. V was trimmed by 4 bases and J by 3 bases, leaving 12 bases between them. This chain's CDR3 is CASSHNNRDTEAFF. The CDR3 DNA is TGTGCCAGCTCACACAACAACCGGGACACTGAAGCTTTCTTT.

V is TRBV11-2 and J is TRBJ2-1, with 9 bases aligning to TRBD2. The CDR3 sequence is 15 residues long. V trimming: 4 bases; J trimming: 2 bases; junction bases outside the gene matches: 3. Germline CDR1 reads SGHAT; CDR2 reads FQNNGV. The DNA of the CDR3 is TGTGCCAGCAGCTCAGCGGGGGGAACCTACAATGAGCAGTTCTTC. Protein: CASSSAGGTYNEQFF.

The chain links TRBV7-9 to TRBJ1-2, with D possibly matching TRBD1 (5 bases). The CDR3 length is 14 residues. Per germline, CDR1 SEHNR and CDR2 FQNEAQ (reference sequence). Trimming took 1 base from V and 4 from J, leaving 10 bases between them. DNA for the CDR3: TGTGCCAGCAGCTTAGAAGCCGACAGCTATGGCTACACCTTC. Translated, it gives CASSLEADSYGYTF.

This sequence joins TRBV9 and TRBJ2-2; the D gene is possibly TRBD2 (5 bases). Looked up from germline, CDR1 is SGDLS and CDR2 is YYNGEE. This CDR3 is 19 amino acids long. The ends were cut back, 0 bases at V and 0 bases at J, with 18 bases in the middle. In nucleotides, the CDR3 is TGTGCCAGCAGCGTAGGAAGTGGAGGCGGTGCGGCGAACACCGGGGAGCTGTTTTTT. Protein sequence: CASSVGSGGGAANTGELFF.

The chain carries TRBV18 and TRBJ2-1; 9 bases agree with TRBD1. The CDR3 covers 15 residues. The V segment lost 5 bases and the J segment 8 bases; nucleotides outside the gene matches: 10. The germline V gene encodes CDR1 KGHSH and CDR2 LQKENI. This CDR3 is CASSTRQGGGDEQFF. DNA of the CDR3: TGTGCCAGCTCAACGAGACAGGGGGGAGGCGATGAGCAGTTCTTC.

The chain joins TRBV6-5 to TRBJ1-1; 8 bases agree with TRBD1. CDR1 and CDR2 from the germline V gene are MNHEY and SVGAGI. V shed 5 bases and J 4 bases; nucleotides not matched to a gene: 6. The CDR3 extends over 14 amino acids. In DNA, the CDR3 is TGTGCCAGCAGTCTCCAGGGGGCGAGCACTGAAGCTTTCTTT. Amino acids: CASSLQGASTEAFF.

There are a few counts of this clone. The chain is built from TRBV25-1 and TRBJ1-3; D uncertain. The germline V gene has CDR1 MGHDK and CDR2 SYGVNS. The length of the CDR3 is 13 residues. V dropped 2 bases and J dropped 4 bases, with 6 bases sitting between them. As DNA, the CDR3 is TGTGCCAGCAGTGAACCGTCGGGAAACACCATATATTTT. Its protein is CASSEPSGNTIYF.

This clone has only a few counts. The CDR3 loop is CASSPSGRAPGELFF. CDR3 bases: TGTGCCAGCAGTCCTAGCGGGAGGGCCCCCGGGGAGCTGTTTTTT. The J gene is TRBJ2-2, the V gene TRBV27; 12 nucleotides agree with TRBD2. V was pared by 5 bases and J by 6 bases, with 4 bases of the junction left unmatched. Germline CDR1 and CDR2: MNHEY and SMNVEV (reference sequence). The CDR3 contains 15 residues.

V and J are TRBV20-1 and TRBJ1-2; unclear D gene. This CDR3 has 12 amino acids. Looked up from germline, CDR1 is DFQATT and CDR2 is SNEGSKA (reference sequence). V lost 3 bases, J lost 8 bases, and 13 bases lay in between. The CDR3 DNA is TGCAGTGCTAGTGAGGTTTTCGGGGGCTACACCTTC. Its protein is CSASEVFGGYTF.

The genes are TRBV30 and TRBJ1-1; D remains ambiguous. The V and J ends lost 0 bases and 7 bases respectively, with 6 bases between them. The CDR3 is 11 residues long. The germline V gene has CDR1 GTSNPN and CDR2 SVGIG (reference sequence). CDR3 amino acids: CAWSVRLEAFF. Here the CDR3 DNA reads TGTGCCTGGAGTGTACGACTTGAAGCTTTCTTT. The full variable domain, completed using reference TRBV30 and TRBJ1-1, is SQTIHQWPATLVQPVGSPLSLECTVEGTSNPNLYWYRQAAGRGLQLLFYSVGIGQISSEVPQNLSASRPQDRQFILSSKKLLLSDSGFYLCAWSVRLEAFFGQGTRLTVV.

The rearrangement uses TRBV28 and TRBJ1-5; perhaps TRBD1 as D (6 bases). The CDR3 consists of 14 residues. Germline V CDR1 and CDR2: MDHEN, SYDVKM. Trimming removed 2 bases from V and 6 bases from J, with 11 bases in between. The CDR3 DNA reads TGTGCCAGCAGTTTAAGGGGAGGGGGTCAGCCCCAGCATTTT. This gives the protein CASSLRGGGQPQHF.

In its sample, this clone was seen a few times. CDR3 DNA sequence: TGTGCCAGCAGCAGTAGCGGGGGGAGGTCAGATACGCAGTATTTT. This sequence encodes CASSSSGGRSDTQYF. The V call is TRBV3-1 (or the pseudogene TRBV3-2), the J call TRBJ2-3; 10 nucleotides align to TRBD2. This CDR3 has 15 amino acids. The junction had 6 bases not matched to a gene; V was cut back by 5 bases and J by 4 bases. From germline, CDR1 is LGHDT and CDR2 YNNKEL (reference sequence).

The V and J genes are TRBV14 and TRBJ2-3; D unclear. V lost 6 bases and J lost 1, with 14 bases in between. CDR1 and CDR2 from the germline V gene are SGHDN and FVKESK. The CDR3 spans 15 residues. The CDR3 DNA sequence: TGTGCCAGCAGTCAGAACCCAGGCCGCACAGATACGCAGTATTTT. Its translation: CASSQNPGRTDTQYF.

Concerning this clone itself: Other nucleotide sequences from this sample produce the same CDR3. V is TRBV6-1 and J is TRBJ1-4; D is perhaps TRBD1 (6 bases). The CDR3 covers 14 residues. V lost 1 base to trimming and J lost 5 bases, with 8 bases between them. Germline CDR1 and CDR2: MNHNS and SASEGT. CDR3: CASSEGQGNEKLFF. The CDR3 coding sequence is TGTGCCAGCAGTGAAGGGCAGGGGAATGAAAAACTGTTTTTT.

The chain uses TRBV2 and TRBJ2-1; 8 positions agree with TRBD2. Trimming took 6 bases from V and 9 from J; bases not matched to a gene: 13. The CDR3 length is 15 residues. Germline lookup yields CDR1 SNHLY and CDR2 FYNNEI. The CDR3 sequence: CASSLRTSSRGEQFF. CDR3 DNA: TGTGCCAGCAGCCTAAGGACTAGCTCACGAGGTGAGCAGTTCTTC.

This chain links TRBV19 with TRBJ1-2; no firm D call. CDR3 length equals 13 residues. V was cut by 5 bases and J by 4 bases, with 11 bases left in between. Germline CDR1 LNHDA, CDR2 SQIVND (reference sequence). Here the CDR3 DNA reads TGTGCCAGTAGTTCCCAGACGGGCTATGGCTACACCTTC. Amino acids: CASSSQTGYGYTF.

The chain employs TRBV11-1 and TRBJ1-4; the D is unclear. V lost 1 base to trimming and J lost 6 bases, with 6 bases between them. Germline-derived CDR1 and CDR2 are SGHAT and FQDESV (reference sequence). The CDR3 sequence is 13 residues long. The CDR3 is CASSLVGDEKLFF. CDR3 DNA: TGTGCCAGCAGCTTAGTAGGAGATGAAAAACTGTTTTTT.

The J gene is TRBJ1-4, the V gene TRBV6-5; the D is unclear. This CDR3 is built from 15 residues. Germline CDR1 and CDR2: MNHEY and SVGAGI. Trimming shortened V by 0 bases and J by 5 bases, and 10 bases separated the two germline ends. The CDR3 DNA is TGTGCCAGCAGTTACTCTCCAGCGCTGAATGAAAAACTGTTTTTT. This gives the protein CASSYSPALNEKLFF.

The chain recombines TRBV28 with TRBJ1-2; tentative D call: TRBD1 (6 bases). This CDR3 has 17 amino acids. V was cut by 5 bases and J by 1 base, with 20 bases left in between. Germline CDR1 MDHEN, CDR2 SYDVKM. The CDR3 loop is CASSTLKDRNYNYGYTF. The CDR3, as DNA: TGTGCCAGCAGTACCTTGAAAGACAGGAACTATAACTATGGCTACACCTTC.

The chain joins TRBV7-8 to TRBJ2-6; D gene ambiguous. Germline values: CDR1 SGHVS, CDR2 FQNEAQ. The CDR3 length is 14 residues. Trimming stripped 11 bases from V and 4 bases from J, with 15 bases between. CDR3 loop: CASMRRGGANVLTF. Written as DNA, the CDR3 is TGTGCCTCTATGCGGCGCGGCGGGGCCAACGTCCTGACTTTC. Full variable domain (outside the CDR3, taken from reference TRBV7-8 and TRBJ2-6): GAGVSQSPRYKVAKRGQDVALRCDPISGHVSLFWYQQALGQGPEFLTYFQNEAQLDKSGLPSDRFFAERPEGSVSTLKIQRTQQEDSAVYLCASMRRGGANVLTFGAGSRLTVL.

With respect to this clone: One junction end does not reproduce the germline sequence, and a read error may be involved. The same CDR3 is also encoded by other DNA sequences in this sample. CDR3 region: CASSFLAGQETQYF. The CDR3, as DNA: TGTGCCAGCAGCTTCCTAGCGGGACAAGAGACTCAGTACTTC. The V and J genes are TRBV5-1 and TRBJ2-5, with 9 nucleotides matching TRBD2. The CDR3 is made up of 14 amino acids. The germline CDR1 and CDR2 sequences are SGHRS and YFSETQ.

This chain links TRBV28 with TRBJ2-7; TRBD1 might be the D (6 bases). This CDR3 has 12 residues. Trimming removed 5 bases from V and 6 bases from J, with 11 bases in between. Germline assignment: CDR1 MDHEN and CDR2 SYDVKM. The CDR3 loop reads CASSTQGFEQYV. The CDR3 coding sequence is TGTGCCAGCAGTACGCAGGGGTTCGAGCAGTACGTC.

This chain links TRBV6-4 with TRBJ1-5; 7 positions agree with TRBD1. V shed 5 bases and J 2 bases; nucleotides not matched to a gene: 3. The CDR3 contains 14 residues. The germline V gene has CDR1 MRHNA and CDR2 SNTAGT. The CDR3 reads CASSSQGGNQPQHF. Written as DNA, the CDR3 is TGTGCCAGCAGTTCTCAGGGGGGCAATCAGCCCCAGCATTTT.

The chain is built from TRBV12-3 or TRBV12-4 and TRBJ1-5; 9 bases line up with TRBD1. The trim removed 11 bases at V and 4 bases at J, leaving 3 bases unmatched. This CDR3 contains 12 residues. The CDR3 sequence: CAGGQGNQPQHF. The CDR3 DNA sequence: TGTGCCGGCGGACAGGGGAATCAGCCCCAGCATTTT.

This chain connects TRBV11-2 to TRBJ2-1; 8 nucleotides match TRBD1. J gave up 6 bases and V 5 bases, and 18 bases lay outside the gene matches. This CDR3 has 18 residues. The germline gives CDR1 SGHAT, CDR2 FQNNGV. The CDR3 here is CASSHRIFGETGVNEQFF. CDR3 DNA sequence: TGTGCCAGCAGCCATAGGATTTTTGGTGAGACAGGGGTCAATGAGCAGTTCTTC.

V usage is TRBV15 and J usage is TRBJ1-5; TRBD1 agrees at 7 bases. The germline V gene has CDR1 LNHNV and CDR2 YYDKDF (reference sequence). J was trimmed by 11 bases and V by 9 bases; bases with no gene match: 13. This CDR3 has 13 residues. The CDR3 loop reads CATKDRASLAQHF. In DNA, the CDR3 is TGTGCCACTAAAGACAGGGCCTCCCTGGCCCAGCATTTT.

This clone has just a few counts. V is TRBV6-1 and J is TRBJ2-4, with a possible D match to TRBD1 (6 bases). V was shortened by 3 bases and J by 1 base, with 10 bases between the two germline ends. In germline, CDR1 is MNHNS, CDR2 SASEGT. The CDR3 sequence is 15 residues long. The CDR3 here is CASSDQGIAKNIQYF. DNA for the CDR3: TGTGCCAGCAGTGATCAGGGGATCGCCAAAAACATTCAGTACTTC.

The rearrangement links TRBV6-6 to TRBJ2-1, with D tentatively TRBD2 (5 bases). This CDR3 contains 14 residues. V was trimmed by 1 base and J by 7 bases, leaving 11 bases between them. Germline V lookup: CDR1 MNHNY, CDR2 SVGAGI (reference sequence). This CDR3 is CASSYFEGGNEQFF. Here the CDR3 DNA reads TGTGCCAGCAGTTACTTTGAGGGTGGGAATGAGCAGTTCTTC.